This T cell receptor beta chain was sequenced during a study of T cell clonality in common variable immunodeficiency. Clones were read by immunoSEQ multiplex PCR, and TCRdb kept only the in-frame ones, dropping some. Listed here are 75,000 to 85,000 clones without any singletons, the top ten holding 0.8%. Study-wide results and limits: CVID subjects shared fewer TCRbeta clones than healthy controls did.

The CDR3 is made up of 18 amino acids. Looked up from germline, CDR1 is LGHDT and CDR2 is YNNKEL (reference sequence). Unmatched junction bases numbered 9, after V lost 2 bases and J lost 0 bases. There are many counts of this clone. Its antigen is unknown. The read stops 3 residues short of the end of the CDR3; the missing end is completed from the germline J gene. The sequence derives from a person aged 18-69 years in good health. This rearrangement joins TRBV3-1 (or the pseudogene TRBV3-2) to TRBJ2-7, with 11 bases fitting TRBD2. What was sequenced was peripheral blood mononuclear cells. The covered CDR3 bases are TGTGCCAGCAGCCAACCCTGGGGACTAGCGGTAAGCTCCTACGAG. Amino acids: CASSQPWGLAVSSYE. The CDR3 as a whole reads CASSQPWGLAVSSYEQYF.